What follows describes a single T cell receptor (beta chain). Its antigen remains unknown. CDR1 SGHNT and CDR2 YYREEE come from the germline V gene (reference sequence). V was pared by 1 base and J by 4 bases, with 10 bases between. The CDR3 covers 14 residues. Profiled with immunoSEQ multiplex PCR; TCRdb holds only in-frame clones, not every one. The data contain some 7,700 clones, under 90% of them singletons. This record belongs to a study of STAT5B mutations in CD4+ large granular lymphocyte leukemia. Overall study findings and caveats: Top patient clones used TRBV06 genes more often: 8/27 versus 2/35 in controls. Patient CD4-sorted repertoires stayed more clonal than healthy ones after leukemic-clone removal. No patients shared main leukemic clonotypes, though roughly 23% appeared at low frequency elsewhere.

The sequenced sample was PBMCs. This receptor was identified in a woman aged 70-85 years with CD4+ T-cell large granular lymphocyte leukemia. The chain combines TRBV5-4 with TRBJ2-3, with D perhaps given as TRBD1 or TRBD2 (6 bases each). Here the CDR3 reads CASSLRGVSDTQYF. The CDR3 region has the DNA TGTGCCAGCAGCTTGAGGGGGGTCTCAGATACGCAGTATTTT.